This T cell receptor (beta chain) was sequenced during a study of beta chain features in type 1 diabetes. About the study: All of the samples together had 95 million to 140 million sorted cells examined.

This clone was detected only a few times. Antigen: not known. Germline V lookup: CDR1 LGHNA, CDR2 YSLEER. J lost 3 bases, V lost 1 base, and 8 bases had no gene match. The CDR3 extends over 17 amino acids. General observations from the study: The study left unresolved whether HLA type influences TCRB rearrangement. Among patients, naive, central memory and Treg TCRB repertoires appeared more similar than among healthy donors.

Every isolated RNA sample was fully reverse transcribed, so sequencing captured expressed TCRB transcripts. TCRdb keeps only in-frame clones here, not all; method: immunoSEQ multiplex PCR. The table records 620,000 or so clones, roughly a sixth of them present only once. Sorting of CD4+ naive, central memory, regulatory and stem cell-like memory cells was performed via CD45RO/CCR7/CD25/CD127/CD95/CD27. The sequence came from a man aged 18 to 29 in good health. The genes are TRBV4-3 and TRBJ1-2; TRBD1 matches at 10 bases. Material for sequencing was naive CD4+ T cells from blood. CDR3 sequence: CASSQATGGVNYYGYTF. CDR3 coding DNA: TGCGCCAGCAGCCAAGCGACAGGGGGCGTAAATTACTATGGCTACACCTTC.